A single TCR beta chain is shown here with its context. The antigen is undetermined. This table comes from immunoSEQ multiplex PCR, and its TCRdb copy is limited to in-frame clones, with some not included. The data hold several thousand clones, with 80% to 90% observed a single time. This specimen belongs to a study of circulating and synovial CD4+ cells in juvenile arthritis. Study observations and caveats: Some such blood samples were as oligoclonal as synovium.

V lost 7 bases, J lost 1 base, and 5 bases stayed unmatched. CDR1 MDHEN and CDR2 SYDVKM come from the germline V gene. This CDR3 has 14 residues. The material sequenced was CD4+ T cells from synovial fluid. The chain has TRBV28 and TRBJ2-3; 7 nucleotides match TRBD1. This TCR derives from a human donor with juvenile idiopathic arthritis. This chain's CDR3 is CASTQGVRTDTQYF. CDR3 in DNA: TGTGCCAGCACCCAGGGGGTTCGCACAGATACGCAGTATTTT. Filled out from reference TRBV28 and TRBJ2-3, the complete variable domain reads DVKVTQSSRYLVKRTGEKVFLECVQDMDHENMFWYRQDPGLGLRLIYFSYDVKMKEKGDIPEGYSVSREKKERFSLILESASTNQTSMYLCASTQGVRTDTQYFGPGTRLTVL.